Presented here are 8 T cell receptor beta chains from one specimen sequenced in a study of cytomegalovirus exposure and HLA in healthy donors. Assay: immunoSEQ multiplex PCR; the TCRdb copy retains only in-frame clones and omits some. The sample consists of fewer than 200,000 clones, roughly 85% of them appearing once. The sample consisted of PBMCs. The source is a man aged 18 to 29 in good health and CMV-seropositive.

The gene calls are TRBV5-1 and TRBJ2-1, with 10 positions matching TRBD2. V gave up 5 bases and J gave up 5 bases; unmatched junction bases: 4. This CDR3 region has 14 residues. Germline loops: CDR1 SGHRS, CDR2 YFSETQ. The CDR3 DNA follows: TGCGCCAGCAGGCTCCTAGCGGGGGACAATGAGCAGTTCTTC. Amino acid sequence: CASRLLAGDNEQFF.

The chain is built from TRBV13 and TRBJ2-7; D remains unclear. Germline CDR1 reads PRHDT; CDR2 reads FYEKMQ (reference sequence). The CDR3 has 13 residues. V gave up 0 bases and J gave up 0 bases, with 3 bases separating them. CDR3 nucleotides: TGTGCCAGCAGCTTAGGCCTCTCCTACGAGCAGTACTTC. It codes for CASSLGLSYEQYF.

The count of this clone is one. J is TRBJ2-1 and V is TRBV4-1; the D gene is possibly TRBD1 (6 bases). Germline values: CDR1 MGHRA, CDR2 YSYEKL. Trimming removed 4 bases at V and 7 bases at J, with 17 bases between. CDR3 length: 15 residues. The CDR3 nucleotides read TGCGCCAGCAGCCTCTCGGTGGGGGCGGCGAATGAGCAGTTCTTC. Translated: CASSLSVGAANEQFF.

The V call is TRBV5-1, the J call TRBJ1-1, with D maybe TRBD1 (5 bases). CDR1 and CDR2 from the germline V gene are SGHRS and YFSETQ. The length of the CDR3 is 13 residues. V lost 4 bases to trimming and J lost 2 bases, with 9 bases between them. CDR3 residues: CASSVTANTEAFF. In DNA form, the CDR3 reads TGCGCCAGCAGCGTGACAGCAAACACTGAAGCTTTCTTT.

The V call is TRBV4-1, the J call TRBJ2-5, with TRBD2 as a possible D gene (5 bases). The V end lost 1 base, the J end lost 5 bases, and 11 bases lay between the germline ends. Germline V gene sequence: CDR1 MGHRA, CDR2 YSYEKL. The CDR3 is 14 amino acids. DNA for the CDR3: TGCGCCAGCAGCCAAGGGAGAGGGTGGGAGACCCAGTACTTC. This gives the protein CASSQGRGWETQYF.

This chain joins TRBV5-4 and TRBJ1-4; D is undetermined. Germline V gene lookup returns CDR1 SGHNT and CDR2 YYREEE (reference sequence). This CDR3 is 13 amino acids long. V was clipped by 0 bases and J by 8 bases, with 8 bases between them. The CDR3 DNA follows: TGTGCCAGCAGCTTGGGGGCAGGCGAAAAACTGTTTTTT. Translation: CASSLGAGEKLFF.

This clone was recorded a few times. Written as DNA, the CDR3 is TGTGCCAGCAGCTCAACAGAGTCTGGAAACACCATATATTTT. It codes for CASSSTESGNTIYF. This chain uses TRBV6-5 with TRBJ1-3, with unresolved D. Trimming shortened V by 6 bases and J by 1 base, and 10 bases separated the two germline ends. CDR1 is MNHEY and CDR2 is SVGAGI in the germline V gene. The CDR3 covers 14 residues.

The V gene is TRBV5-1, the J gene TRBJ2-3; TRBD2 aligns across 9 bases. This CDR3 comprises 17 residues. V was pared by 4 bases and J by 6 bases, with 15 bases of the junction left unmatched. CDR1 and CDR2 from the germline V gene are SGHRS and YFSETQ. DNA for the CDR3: TGCGCCAGCAGCCCCCGAGGAACAGGGACTAGCATCGATACGCAGTATTTT. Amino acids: CASSPRGTGTSIDTQYF.